These 28 T cell receptor beta chains were all obtained from the same sample, sequenced in a study of spatial heterogeneity in lung cancer. Overall study findings and caveats: Within tumors, counts of expanded alpha and beta TCRs tracked tumor mutation counts.

These receptors have no known antigen. The time point is: sample taken at primary tumor resection. MiXCR was run by TCRdb on the 5' RACE reads, yielding one entry per CDR3 protein. The sample lists 14,000 or so distinct CDR3 sequences, roughly 4.7% occurring once. The starting material was lung tumor tissue, obtained at surgery. All receptors derive from a female donor with early-stage non-small cell lung cancer.

This clonotype came up many times. This chain connects TRBV28 to TRBJ1-2, with D possibly matching TRBD1 (6 bases). This CDR3 comprises 16 residues. The V and J ends lost 8 bases and 4 bases respectively, with 23 bases between them. The germline V gene encodes CDR1 MDHEN and CDR2 SYDVKM. This chain's CDR3 is CASQSGDNHGPYGYTF. CDR3 nucleotide sequence: TGTGCCAGCCAAAGCGGGGACAACCACGGCCCCTATGGCTACACCTTC.

V is TRBV20-1 and J is TRBJ1-1, with a weak D call TRBD1 (6 bases). V dropped 3 bases and J dropped 8 bases, with 13 bases sitting between them. The CDR3 runs 12 residues. Germline V gene data show CDR1 as DFQATT and CDR2 as SNEGSKA (reference sequence). CDR3: CSARELTGEAFF. CDR3 coding DNA: TGCAGTGCTAGGGAATTGACAGGCGAAGCTTTCTTT.

This clonotype occurred once. J is TRBJ2-2 and V is TRBV7-2; D is uncertain. V lost 1 base, J lost 8 bases, and 8 bases lay in between. Germline lookup yields CDR1 SGHTA and CDR2 FQGNSA. This CDR3 has 13 amino acids. In DNA form, the CDR3 reads TGTGCCAGCAGCTTAGGGGGTTTTGGGGAGCTGTTTTTT. Translation: CASSLGGFGELFF.

This clonotype occurred many times. The V call is TRBV5-1, the J call TRBJ2-2; D gene ambiguous. Between the trimmed V and J ends, which lost 3 bases and 4 bases, there was a span of 19 bases. The CDR3 covers 17 residues. The V gene's germline CDR1 is SGHRS and CDR2 YFSETQ. The CDR3 region is CASSSRARSPITGELFF. The CDR3 region has the DNA TGCGCCAGCAGCTCCCGGGCCCGAAGCCCCATCACCGGGGAGCTGTTTTTT.

This clonotype was found many times. This chain joins TRBV29-1 and TRBJ2-7, with D perhaps TRBD1 (6 bases). The germline V gene has CDR1 SQVTM and CDR2 ANQGSEA. The CDR3 has 16 amino acids. The V gene lost 1 base and the J gene lost 6 bases, with 22 bases spanning the gap. The CDR3 here is CSVEGRKGTTGGEQYF. CDR3 nucleotides: TGCAGCGTTGAAGGGAGGAAAGGGACAACCGGAGGCGAGCAGTACTTC.

This clonotype was counted many times. The chain uses TRBV2 and TRBJ2-1; D uncertain. V lost 1 base and J lost 2, with 6 bases in between. Germline-derived CDR1 and CDR2 are SNHLY and FYNNEI. This CDR3 spans 14 amino acids. The DNA of the CDR3 is TGTGCCAGCAGTGAAGAGAGAGCCTACAATGAGCAGTTCTTC. Its protein product is CASSEERAYNEQFF.

The rearrangement joins TRBV5-1 to TRBJ2-7, with TRBD2 as a possible D gene (6 bases). Trimming took off 4 bases at V and 0 bases at J, with 14 bases between the two ends. The CDR3 spans 15 residues. The germline V gene has CDR1 SGHRS and CDR2 YFSETQ. CDR3 residues: CASSPERVSSYEQYF. CDR3 bases: TGCGCCAGCAGCCCCGAGCGGGTGAGCTCCTACGAGCAGTACTTC. Full variable domain (remainder filled in from reference TRBV5-1 and TRBJ2-7): KAGVTQTPRYLIKTRGQQVTLSCSPISGHRSVSWYQQTPGQGLQFLFEYFSETQRNKGNFPGRFSGRQFSNSRSEMNVSTLELGDSALYLCASSPERVSSYEQYFGPGTRLTVT.

This clonotype was recorded a few times. The genes are TRBV7-3 and TRBJ2-2; D is uncertain. Germline V gene lookup returns CDR1 SGHTA and CDR2 FQGTGA. V gave up 1 base and J gave up 4 bases, with 4 bases separating them. The CDR3 is 13 amino acids. CDR3 DNA: TGTGCCAGCAGCTTAAGGTTCACCGGGGAGCTGTTTTTT. Translating it yields CASSLRFTGELFF.

This clonotype showed up many times. The CDR3 DNA sequence: TGTGCCAGCAGCTTGGCAGGCAGGGGCACAGATACGCAGTATTTT. It specifies CASSLAGRGTDTQYF. The chain recombines TRBV5-4 with TRBJ2-3, with D tentatively TRBD1 (5 bases). The CDR3 spans 15 residues. The V gene lost 0 bases and the J gene lost 1 base, with 9 bases spanning the gap. Germline-derived CDR1 and CDR2 are SGHNT and YYREEE (reference sequence).

The sample holds many counts of this clonotype. The V and J genes are TRBV10-3 and TRBJ2-7; 8 bases map to TRBD2. This CDR3 is 13 amino acids long. Unmatched junction bases numbered 8, after V lost 11 bases and J lost 2 bases. Germline CDR1 reads ENHRY; CDR2 reads SYGVKD. In nucleotides, the CDR3 is TGTGCCTCTTTAGCGGGGATGACCTACGAGCAGTACTTC. Its protein product is CASLAGMTYEQYF.

This clonotype has ten or more counts. V and J are TRBV9 and TRBJ2-7, with 12 bases identical to TRBD2. The CDR3 contains 18 residues. V dropped 0 bases and J dropped 2; count of bases not matched to a gene: 9. Looked up from germline, CDR1 is SGDLS and CDR2 is YYNGEE. The CDR3 coding sequence is TGTGCCAGCAGCGTAGCGGCTAGCGGGGGGGCCTGGACCTACGAGCAGTACTTC. Protein sequence: CASSVAASGGAWTYEQYF.

Many counts were recorded for this clonotype. The genes are TRBV6-1 and TRBJ2-6; D is perhaps TRBD2 (6 bases). Per the germline V gene, CDR1 is MNHNS and CDR2 is SASEGT. The CDR3 is 18 amino acids. With 8 bases removed from V and 0 bases from J, the gap between germline ends came to 20 bases. The CDR3 spells CASRYFPGLDSGANVLTF. CDR3 DNA sequence: TGTGCCAGCCGCTATTTTCCGGGACTTGACTCTGGGGCCAACGTCCTGACTTTC.

This clonotype came up many times. The J gene is TRBJ2-7, the V gene TRBV5-1; D not resolved. This CDR3 has 12 residues. The V gene lost 0 bases and the J gene lost 7 bases, with 8 bases spanning the gap. The germline V gene encodes CDR1 SGHRS and CDR2 YFSETQ. CDR3 DNA sequence: TGCGCCAGCAGCTTGGGATTGCGGGAGCAGTACTTC. Translated: CASSLGLREQYF.

The rearrangement joins TRBV10-3 to TRBJ2-3; 7 nucleotides agree with TRBD2. This CDR3 comprises 14 residues. After removal of 4 bases from V and 2 bases from J, the junction contained 3 bases not matched to a gene. The germline V gene encodes CDR1 ENHRY and CDR2 SYGVKD. CDR3 coding DNA: TGTGCCATCAGTGCGCGGGAGTTCACAGATACGCAGTATTTT. Its translation is CAISAREFTDTQYF.

The genes are TRBV27 and TRBJ1-2; D gene uncertain. This CDR3 region has 15 residues. The germline gives CDR1 MNHEY, CDR2 SMNVEV (reference sequence). Trimming removed 6 bases at V and 8 bases at J, with 22 bases between. CDR3 sequence (DNA): TGTGCCAGCAGCCTAAACGCCCGAACCCCCACCGGCTACACCTTC. Its translation is CASSLNARTPTGYTF.

Judged by abundance, this clonotype is medium-sized. This rearrangement joins TRBV18 to TRBJ1-1; D ambiguous. The CDR3 has 13 amino acids. With 5 bases removed from V and 1 base from J, the gap between germline ends came to 8 bases. Germline CDR1 reads KGHSH; CDR2 reads LQKENI. The CDR3 nucleotides are TGTGCCAGCTCAGACGGCCCGAACACTGAAGCTTTCTTT. Protein product: CASSDGPNTEAFF.

There are many counts of this clonotype. The chain links TRBV2 to TRBJ2-7; TRBD2 agrees at 13 bases. V lost 3 bases, J lost 3 bases, and 2 bases stayed unmatched. The CDR3 length is 15 residues. Germline loops: CDR1 SNHLY, CDR2 FYNNEI. The CDR3, as DNA: TGTGCCAGCAGTGACTGGACTAGCGGGGGCTACGAGCAGTACTTC. Protein product: CASSDWTSGGYEQYF.

This clonotype was seen at least ten times. V is TRBV20-1 and J is TRBJ1-6; D is undetermined. The germline V and J ends were trimmed by 4 bases and 0 bases, with 7 bases remaining between them. CDR1 and CDR2 from the germline V gene are DFQATT and SNEGSKA (reference sequence). This CDR3 contains 14 residues. This chain's CDR3 is CSATQSSYNSPLHF. The CDR3 DNA sequence: TGCAGTGCTACTCAGAGCTCCTATAATTCACCCCTCCACTTT.

Ten or more counts support this clonotype. The chain couples TRBV10-3 to TRBJ1-1; a possible D gene is TRBD1 (5 bases). This CDR3 is 15 amino acids long. V was pared by 4 bases and J by 2 bases, with 14 bases between. CDR1 and CDR2 from the germline V gene are ENHRY and SYGVKD. This CDR3 is CAISGVQGENTEAFF. The CDR3 DNA reads TGTGCCATCAGTGGAGTGCAGGGAGAAAACACTGAAGCTTTCTTT.

This clonotype was recorded many times. This sequence joins TRBV6-6 and TRBJ2-5, with 8 bases lining up with TRBD1. Germline V CDR1 and CDR2: MNHNY, SVGAGI (reference sequence). The CDR3 consists of 14 residues. V shed 5 bases and J 5 bases; nucleotides not matched to a gene: 7. For the CDR3, the DNA is TGTGCCAGCAGTCAGAACAGGGGGAGCGAGACCCAGTACTTC. Its protein is CASSQNRGSETQYF.

This clonotype was seen a few times. The chain recombines TRBV5-6 with TRBJ2-7; 12 bases are a match to TRBD2. Per germline, CDR1 SGHDT and CDR2 YYEEEE. The CDR3 runs 13 residues. The V gene end was trimmed by 6 bases and the J gene end by 10 bases; junction bases not matched to a gene: 8. CDR3 coding DNA: TGTGCCAGCAAGGCCCGACTAGCGGGAGCTCAGTACTTC. It translates to CASKARLAGAQYF.

This clonotype was detected ten times or more. The chain carries TRBV29-1 and TRBJ1-5; D remains unclear. Germline values: CDR1 SQVTM, CDR2 ANQGSEA. Trimming pared 5 bases from V and 2 bases from J, leaving 7 bases between. The CDR3 is 12 amino acids. The chain's CDR3 is CSVQHGNQPQHF. The CDR3 coding sequence is TGCAGCGTTCAGCATGGCAATCAGCCCCAGCATTTT.

The chain combines TRBV5-1 with TRBJ2-5; tentative D call: TRBD1 (8 bases). CDR3 length equals 16 residues. The germline V gene encodes CDR1 SGHRS and CDR2 YFSETQ. Trimming removed 4 bases from V and 2 bases from J, with 18 bases in between. CDR3 in amino acids: CASSLYRGGQQETQYF. Written as DNA, the CDR3 is TGCGCCAGCAGCCTGTACAGGGGGGGTCAGCAAGAGACCCAGTACTTC.

This clonotype was detected ten times or more. The V and J genes are TRBV14 and TRBJ2-4; either TRBD1 or TRBD2 may supply D (6 bases each). Germline V gene sequence: CDR1 SGHDN, CDR2 FVKESK. V was shortened by 5 bases and J by 5 bases, with 19 bases between the two germline ends. The CDR3 is made up of 16 amino acids. The CDR3 protein is CASSGRGGPGENIQYF. The CDR3 DNA sequence: TGTGCCAGCAGCGGAAGAGGGGGGCCGGGGGAAAACATTCAGTACTTC.

Ten or more counts support this clonotype. V usage is TRBV29-1 and J usage is TRBJ2-3; TRBD1 matches 10 bases. This CDR3 is 14 amino acids long. Looked up from germline, CDR1 is SQVTM and CDR2 is ANQGSEA. The V gene end was trimmed by 6 bases and the J gene end by 7 bases; junction bases not matched to a gene: 10. In DNA, the CDR3 is TGCAGCGTCCTACCCCGACAGGGGGCGAATACGCAGTATTTT. This gives the protein CSVLPRQGANTQYF.

A few counts support this clonotype. The CDR3 DNA reads TGCAGTGCATGGGACAGTCTCTCTGGAAACACCATATATTTT. Residues: CSAWDSLSGNTIYF. The genes are TRBV20-1 and TRBJ1-3; TRBD1 matches at 7 bases. With 6 bases clipped from V and 0 bases from J, the junction kept 5 bases outside the gene matches. Germline V gene lookup returns CDR1 DFQATT and CDR2 SNEGSKA (reference sequence). This CDR3 contains 14 residues.

This clonotype was recorded many times. The CDR3 is CASSYSEGARSGNTIYF. CDR3 bases: TGTGCCAGCAGTTACTCGGAGGGGGCCCGCTCTGGAAACACCATATATTTT. The rearrangement uses TRBV6-5 and TRBJ1-3, with 7 bases lining up with TRBD1. With 0 bases clipped from V and 0 bases from J, the junction kept 5 bases outside the gene matches. This CDR3 has 17 residues. Germline CDR1 MNHEY, CDR2 SVGAGI.

This clonotype was counted ten times or more. The gene calls are TRBV10-3 and TRBJ2-1; D ambiguous. V was pared by 3 bases and J by 2 bases, with 5 bases between. CDR1 is ENHRY and CDR2 is SYGVKD in the germline V gene. The CDR3 is 13 residues long. CDR3 in amino acids: CAISEGPYNEQFF. The DNA of the CDR3 is TGTGCCATCAGTGAAGGACCCTACAATGAGCAGTTCTTC.